One and the same sample provided the 13 T cell receptor beta chains below, sequenced in a study of T cells after yellow fever vaccination. From the 5' RACE reads, TCRdb called clonotypes with MiXCR, one entry per CDR3 protein. The profile covers roughly 150,000 distinct CDR3 sequences, with 6.6% appearing a single time and under 0.8% taken by the ten largest. Sequenced here: CD4+ T cells sorted from PBMCs, sampled 10 days after the yellow fever booster vaccination. These receptors were taken from a man aged 30 to 45 who received the YFV17D yellow fever vaccine.

This clonotype was seen a few times. This chain connects TRBV12-3 or TRBV12-4 to TRBJ1-6; D call uncertain. This CDR3 has 12 amino acids. The germline V and J ends were trimmed by 2 bases and 11 bases, with 7 bases remaining between them. The CDR3 sequence: CASSLLPPPLHF. The CDR3 DNA is TGTGCCAGCAGTTTACTCCCCCCACCCCTCCACTTT.

This clonotype was observed many times. V usage is TRBV7-2 and J usage is TRBJ2-5; 14 bases are a match to TRBD2. Germline loops: CDR1 SGHTA, CDR2 FQGNSA. This CDR3 is built from 15 residues. Losses at the gene ends were 5 bases for V and 5 bases for J; bases not matched to a gene: 4. DNA of the CDR3: TGTGCCAGCAGCCCTGGGACTAGCGGGAGTGAGACCCAGTACTTC. It translates to CASSPGTSGSETQYF.

The sample holds many counts of this clonotype. The rearrangement uses TRBV7-6 and TRBJ2-1; TRBD2 aligns across 12 bases. CDR1 is SGHVS and CDR2 is FNYEAQ in the germline V gene. There are 18 residues in the CDR3. Unmatched junction bases numbered 13, after V lost 4 bases and J lost 6 bases. CDR3 region: CASSSSKTSGSLGNEQFF. The CDR3 nucleotides are TGTGCCAGCAGCTCTTCTAAGACTAGCGGGAGTCTCGGCAATGAGCAGTTCTTC.

This clonotype was counted many times. The chain is built from TRBV7-2 and TRBJ2-1; 10 bases are a match to TRBD2. CDR3 length: 15 amino acids. CDR1 SGHTA and CDR2 FQGNSA come from the germline V gene. After removal of 4 bases from V and 4 bases from J, the junction contained 4 bases not matched to a gene. DNA of the CDR3: TGTGCCAGCAGCTCGACTAGCGGGCAGTACAATGAGCAGTTCTTC. Translated: CASSSTSGQYNEQFF.

This clonotype has only a few counts. This chain connects TRBV10-3 to TRBJ2-7; weak D call: TRBD1 (5 bases). CDR3 length: 14 residues. Germline CDR1 ENHRY, CDR2 SYGVKD. Trimming pared 3 bases from V and 0 bases from J, leaving 9 bases between. The CDR3 sequence: CAISEDRHSYEQYF. Written as DNA, the CDR3 is TGTGCCATCAGTGAAGACAGACACTCCTACGAGCAGTACTTC.

This clonotype was picked up many times. The chain combines TRBV6-2 or TRBV6-3 with TRBJ1-1, with no clear D. This CDR3 has 12 amino acids. CDR1 and CDR2 from the germline V gene are MNHEY and SVGEGT. The V end was cut by 6 bases, the J end by 7 bases, with 12 bases between. The CDR3 DNA reads as TGTGCCAGCAGCTCCAGCGTTGGTGAAGCTTTCTTT. This encodes CASSSSVGEAFF.

This clonotype was seen ten or more times. The rearrangement links TRBV6-2 or TRBV6-3 to TRBJ2-1; unclear D gene. Germline CDR1 is MNHEY and CDR2 is SVGEGT. The CDR3 is 11 amino acids. Trimming took 6 bases from V and 8 from J, leaving 8 bases between them. CDR3 nucleotide sequence: TGTGCCAGCAGCCAAGGATATGAGCAGTTCTTC. Protein: CASSQGYEQFF.

This clonotype came up a few times. The gene calls are TRBV27 and TRBJ2-7, with a tentative D call TRBD2 (6 bases). The CDR3 runs 14 residues. CDR1 is MNHEY, CDR2 SMNVEV, per germline (reference sequence). V lost 6 bases and J 6 bases, leaving 18 bases between the germline ends. The CDR3 region is CASSSGEGWAEQYF. CDR3 nucleotides: TGTGCCAGCAGCTCGGGAGAGGGTTGGGCCGAGCAGTACTTC.

The chain couples TRBV7-2 to TRBJ1-3; D not certain. V was pared by 1 base and J by 4 bases, with 5 bases between. Germline CDR1 and CDR2: SGHTA and FQGNSA. This CDR3 region has 13 residues. CDR3 coding DNA: TGTGCCAGCAGCTTAGGACACGGAAACACCATATATTTT. It is translated as CASSLGHGNTIYF.

The rearrangement links TRBV5-4 to TRBJ2-1; D is perhaps TRBD2 (5 bases). V was clipped by 4 bases and J by 8 bases, with 22 bases between them. Per germline, CDR1 SGHNT and CDR2 YYREEE (reference sequence). The CDR3 is 16 residues long. In DNA, the CDR3 is TGTGCCAGCAGCACCAAACTCGGGGTGGGCGGCGATGAGCAGTTCTTC. It translates to CASSTKLGVGGDEQFF.

This clonotype was recorded at least ten times. V and J are TRBV2 and TRBJ1-6, with unresolved D. CDR1 is SNHLY and CDR2 is FYNNEI in the germline V gene. CDR3 length equals 14 residues. With 6 bases removed from V and 7 bases from J, the gap between germline ends came to 13 bases. The CDR3 coding sequence is TGTGCCAGCAGCTACGGGTTGGGGAATTCACCCCTCCACTTT. Protein: CASSYGLGNSPLHF. Drawing the rest from reference TRBV2 and TRBJ1-6, the complete variable domain is EPEVTQTPSHQVTQMGQEVILRCVPISNHLYFYWYRQILGQKVEFLVSFYNNEISEKSEIFDDQFSVERPDGSNFTLKIRSTKLEDSAMYFCASSYGLGNSPLHFGNGTRLTVT.

In this sample, this clonotype turned up many times. This rearrangement joins TRBV19 to TRBJ2-2, with 15 bases that match TRBD2. The trim removed 1 base at V and 7 bases at J, leaving 7 bases unmatched. Germline-derived CDR1 and CDR2 are LNHDA and SQIVND (reference sequence). This CDR3 contains 18 residues. The CDR3: CASSIVGGTSGRNGELFF. In DNA form, the CDR3 reads TGTGCCAGTAGTATAGTCGGAGGGACTAGCGGGAGGAACGGGGAGCTGTTTTTT.

At least ten counts were recorded for this clonotype. One end of the junction does not line up with germline, which may come from a read error. CDR3: CASSEGLKPRGEETQYF. The CDR3 DNA is TGTGCCAGCAGCGAAGGACTAAAGCCTCGGGGGGAAGAGACCCAGTACTTC. The chain links TRBV6-1 to TRBJ2-5; 7 nucleotides match TRBD2. Germline-derived CDR1 and CDR2 are MNHNS and SASEGT. This CDR3 is built from 17 residues.